These 14 T cell receptor beta chains came from one sample sequenced in a study of CD8 T cells in Susac syndrome. RNA was extracted with the RNeasy kit, and a quantity of roughly 0.5 to 1 ug was reverse transcribed using random hexamers. TCRdb called the immunoSEQ multiplex PCR reads again in MiXCR, with one record for every CDR3 protein. The sample comprises tens of thousands of distinct CDR3 sequences, 85% to 95% of which are singletons, and roughly 0.24% rests with the top ten. Sequenced material: CD8+ T cells from PBMCs. Source of these receptors: a human donor in good health.

This chain joins TRBV11-2 and TRBJ2-7; TRBD1 is a possible D gene (6 bases). Trimming removed 8 bases at V and 1 base at J, with 24 bases between. The CDR3 runs 17 residues. Germline V gene sequence: CDR1 SGHAT, CDR2 FQNNGV. This CDR3 reads CASQAADGTLFSYEQYF. CDR3 DNA: TGTGCCAGCCAAGCGGCGGACGGGACACTCTTTTCCTACGAGCAGTACTTC.

J is TRBJ2-1 and V is TRBV28, with D unresolved. Trimming cost V 6 bases and J 6 bases, with 18 bases left between them. Germline lookup yields CDR1 MDHEN and CDR2 SYDVKM. The CDR3 length is 15 residues. DNA of the CDR3: TGTGCCAGCAGCCTACCCTTGGGGTTTCTCAATGAGCAGTTCTTC. Its protein is CASSLPLGFLNEQFF.

The CDR3 loop reads CASSPGNTGELFF. The CDR3 DNA reads as TGCGCCAGCAGTCCAGGGAACACCGGGGAGCTGTTTTTT. V gene TRBV23-1 combines with J gene TRBJ2-2; D gene unclear. TRBV23-1 is an ORF, with its function uncertain. The CDR3 contains 13 residues. Trimming shortened V by 4 bases and J by 1 base, and 4 bases separated the two germline ends.

V and J are TRBV18 and TRBJ2-7; D unclear. The CDR3 loop spans 14 amino acids. In germline, CDR1 is KGHSH, CDR2 LQKENI. Trimming shortened V by 10 bases and J by 1 base, and 17 bases separated the two germline ends. The CDR3 sequence is CATSSDVGSYEQYF. The DNA for the CDR3 is TGTGCCACCTCTTCGGACGTGGGATCCTACGAGCAGTACTTC.

Turning to this clonotype: The junction departs from germline at one end; a sequencing error may be responsible. This chain links TRBV6-2 or TRBV6-3 with TRBJ2-2; TRBD2 is a possible D gene (5 bases). The CDR3 covers 13 residues. CDR1 and CDR2 (germline): MNHEY, SVGEGT. The chain's CDR3 is CASSPANTGELFF. The CDR3 coding sequence is TGTGCCAGCAGCCCCGCGAACACCGGGGAGCTTTTTTTT.

This chain uses TRBV2 with TRBJ2-1, with TRBD2 as a possible D gene (6 bases). Per the germline V gene, CDR1 is SNHLY and CDR2 is FYNNEI. V was cut by 4 bases and J by 2 bases, with 9 bases left in between. The CDR3 sequence is 14 residues long. The CDR3 DNA sequence: TGTGCCAGCAGTGCGGGGGACCCCTACAATGAGCAGTTCTTC. Protein sequence: CASSAGDPYNEQFF.

J is TRBJ2-3 and V is TRBV30; the D is unclear. The CDR3 sequence is 14 residues long. Germline V gene data show CDR1 as GTSNPN and CDR2 as SVGIG (reference sequence). Trimming took off 1 base at V and 1 base at J, with 9 bases between the two ends. The CDR3 is CAWSGGSGTDTQYF. The CDR3 region has the DNA TGTGCCTGGAGTGGAGGTTCTGGCACAGATACGCAGTATTTT. Variable domain in full (rest from reference TRBV30 and TRBJ2-3): SQTIHQWPATLVQPVGSPLSLECTVEGTSNPNLYWYRQAAGRGLQLLFYSVGIGQISSEVPQNLSASRPQDRQFILSSKKLLLSDSGFYLCAWSGGSGTDTQYFGPGTRLTVL.

V usage is TRBV7-9 and J usage is TRBJ1-6; no definite D call. V lost 0 bases, J lost 0 bases, and 3 bases lay in between. Germline values: CDR1 SEHNR, CDR2 FQNEAQ (reference sequence). The CDR3 is 15 residues long. The DNA of the CDR3 is TGTGCCAGCAGCTTAGCCTTCTCCTATAATTCACCCCTCCACTTT. Translated: CASSLAFSYNSPLHF.

The genes are TRBV15 and TRBJ2-1, with 8 nucleotides matching TRBD2. Looked up from germline, CDR1 is LNHNV and CDR2 is YYDKDF (reference sequence). V shed 4 bases and J 6 bases; nucleotides not matched to a gene: 11. This CDR3 contains 16 residues. The CDR3, as DNA: TGTGCCACCAGCACCTTAGCGGGAAAGCGGGGCAATGAGCAGTTCTTC. Protein sequence: CATSTLAGKRGNEQFF.

V and J are TRBV3-1 and TRBJ1-1; D is unclear. CDR3 length: 17 amino acids. Per germline, CDR1 LGHDT and CDR2 YNNKEL (reference sequence). V gave up 0 bases and J gave up 0 bases, with 14 bases separating them. The CDR3 region has the DNA TGTGCCAGCAGCCAAGATATCCCAGTTGATATGAACACTGAAGCTTTCTTT. It encodes CASSQDIPVDMNTEAFF.

The rearrangement uses TRBV12-5 and TRBJ2-1; TRBD1 matches at 8 bases. Germline assignment: CDR1 LGHNT and CDR2 FRNRAP. V was pared by 8 bases and J by 5 bases, with 11 bases of the junction left unmatched. CDR3 size: 15 residues. The CDR3 sequence: CASTPGTGFHNEQFF. CDR3 DNA: TGTGCTAGTACACCCGGGACAGGTTTTCACAATGAGCAGTTCTTC.

The chain links TRBV5-1 to TRBJ2-2, with 8 bases identical to TRBD1. The CDR3 runs to 14 residues. Germline V gives CDR1 SGHRS, CDR2 YFSETQ. V shed 4 bases and J 6 bases; nucleotides not matched to a gene: 5. This chain's CDR3 is CASSLPTGAGELFF. CDR3 DNA: TGCGCCAGCAGCCTACCGACAGGGGCCGGGGAGCTGTTTTTT.

V and J are TRBV4-1 and TRBJ2-7, with no clear D. Germline V CDR1 and CDR2: MGHRA, YSYEKL. Deletions cut 0 bases from V and 1 base from J, with 10 bases between. CDR3 size: 15 residues. The CDR3 protein is CASSQDPLGSYEQYV. CDR3 sequence (DNA): TGCGCCAGCAGCCAAGACCCGTTAGGGTCCTACGAGCAGTACGTC.

The J gene is TRBJ2-1, the V gene TRBV18; the match to TRBD2 covers 8 bases. CDR1 and CDR2 (germline): KGHSH, LQKENI. The CDR3 is 16 amino acids. With V trimmed by 0 bases and J by 4 bases, 5 bases remained unmatched. The CDR3 coding sequence is TGTGCCAGCTCACCACCGATCGGGAGGGGTTACAATGAGCAGTTCTTC. Its translation: CASSPPIGRGYNEQFF.